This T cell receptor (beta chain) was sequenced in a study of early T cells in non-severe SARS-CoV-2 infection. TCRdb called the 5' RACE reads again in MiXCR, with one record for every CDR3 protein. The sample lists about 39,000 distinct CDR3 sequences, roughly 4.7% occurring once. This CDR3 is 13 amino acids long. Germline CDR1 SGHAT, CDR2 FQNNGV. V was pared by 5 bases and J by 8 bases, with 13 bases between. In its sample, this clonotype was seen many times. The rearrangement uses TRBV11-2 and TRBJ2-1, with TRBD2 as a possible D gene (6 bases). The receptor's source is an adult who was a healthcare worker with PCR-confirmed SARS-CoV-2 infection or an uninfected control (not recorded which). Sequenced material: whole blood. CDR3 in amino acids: CASSPLAIHEQFF. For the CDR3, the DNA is TGTGCCAGCAGCCCCCTAGCGATCCATGAGCAGTTCTTC.